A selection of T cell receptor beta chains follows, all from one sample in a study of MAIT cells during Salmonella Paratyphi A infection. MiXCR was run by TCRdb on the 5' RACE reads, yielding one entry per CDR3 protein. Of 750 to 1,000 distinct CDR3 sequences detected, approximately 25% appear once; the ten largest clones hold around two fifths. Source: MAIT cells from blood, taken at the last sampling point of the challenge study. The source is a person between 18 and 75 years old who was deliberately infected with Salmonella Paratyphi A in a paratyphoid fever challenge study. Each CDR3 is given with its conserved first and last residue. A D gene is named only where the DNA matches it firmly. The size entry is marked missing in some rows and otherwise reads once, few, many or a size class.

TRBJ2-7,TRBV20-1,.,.,TGCAGTGCTAGGGGGGACGTCAGCTCCTACGAGCAGTACTTC,CSARGDVSSYEQYF
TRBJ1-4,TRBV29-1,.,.,TGCAGCGTACAAGTCCGAGGAACGGGAGGGGAAAAACTGTTTTTT,CSVQVRGTGGEKLFF
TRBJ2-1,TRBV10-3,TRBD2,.,TGTGCCATCAGTGAGGCGGCGGGAGACTACAATGAGCAGTTCTTC,CAISEAAGDYNEQFF
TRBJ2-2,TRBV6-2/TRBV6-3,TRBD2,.,TGTGCCAGCAGTTCCGGGACTAGTTCCGCCGGGGAGCTGTTTTTT,CASSSGTSSAGELFF
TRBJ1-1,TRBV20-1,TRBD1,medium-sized,TGCAGTGCTAGGACGCCGGGACAGATGAACACTGAAGCTTTCTTT,CSARTPGQMNTEAFF
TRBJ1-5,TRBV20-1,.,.,.,CSARTLRGTEAFFGQGRNQPQHF
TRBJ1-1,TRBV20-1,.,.,TGCAGTGCTAGAGATGGCGGGAGAGATGGGGGGGAGCTGTTT,CSARDGGRDGGELF
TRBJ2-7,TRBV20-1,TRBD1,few,TGCAGTGCCCCCGGGACAGGCGATTTCCCCGAGCAGTACTTC,CSAPGTGDFPEQYF
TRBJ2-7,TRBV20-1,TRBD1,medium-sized,TGCAGTGCATGGGTCGATACCGGGACAGAGTTTTCCTACGAGCAGTACTTC,CSAWVDTGTEFSYEQYF
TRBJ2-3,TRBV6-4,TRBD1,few,TGTGCCAGCAGTGCCGGGACAGGGGGCGCAGATACGCAGTATTTT,CASSAGTGGADTQYF
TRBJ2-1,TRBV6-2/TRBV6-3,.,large,TGTGCCAGCAGTTACGGGGGAGCGTCAGATGAGCAGTTCTTC,CASSYGGASDEQFF
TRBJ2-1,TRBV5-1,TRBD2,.,TGCGCCAGCAGCCTGACTAGCGGGAGGATCAATGAGCAGTTCTTC,CASSLTSGRINEQFF
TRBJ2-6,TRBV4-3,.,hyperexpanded,TGCGCCAGCAGCCAAGAGGGCAACTCTGGGGCCAACGTCCTGACTTTC,CASSQEGNSGANVLTF